These T cell receptor beta chains were read from a single sample in a study of shared clonotypes between healthy human individuals. The protocol was immunoSEQ multiplex PCR, while the TCRdb copy is restricted to in-frame clones and leaves out a portion. The sample records approximately 2.3 million clones, 90% to 95% being singletons. Sequencing was done on a sample of naive CD4+ T cells from PBMCs. All receptors come from a man aged 18 to 29 in good health. Some clones in this sample may be carry-over from other donors' samples. Each CDR3 is given with its conserved first and last residue. The D gene is left open where the match is weak. Clone size is given for some rows only: seen once, a few or many times, or a class if the clone is expanded.

CDR3 length	V gene	clone size	J gene	D gene	CDR3 protein	CDR3 DNA
15	TRBV19	-	TRBJ1-3	-	CASSISGRTGNTIYF	TGTGCCAGTAGTATAAGCGGCAGAACTGGAAACACCATATATTTT
15	TRBV9	-	TRBJ2-7	-	CASSVVGGPSSEQYF	TGTGCCAGCAGCGTAGTAGGGGGGCCGTCAAGCGAGCAGTACTTC
13	TRBV6-1	-	TRBJ2-5	TRBD2	CASAAGEQETQYF	TGTGCCAGCGCGGCGGGAGAACAAGAGACCCAGTACTTC
18	TRBV18	-	TRBJ2-1	-	CASSPSDGLGLSYNEQFF	TGTGCCAGCTCACCGAGCGACGGTCTAGGACTCTCCTACAATGAGCAGTTCTTC
15	TRBV18	-	TRBJ2-7	TRBD1	CASSPTGTEPYEQYF	TGTGCCAGCTCACCGACCGGGACAGAACCCTACGAGCAGTACTTC
14	TRBV5-6	-	TRBJ2-7	TRBD1	CASSIQGPPYEQYF	TGTGCCAGCAGCATACAGGGGCCTCCCTACGAGCAGTACTTC
17	TRBV13	once	TRBJ2-3	TRBD2	CASSQPRGGGTTDTQYF	TGTGCCAGCAGCCAACCGAGGGGCGGGGGAACGACAGATACGCAGTATTTT
12	TRBV7-2	-	TRBJ1-2	-	CASTTGGAGYTF	TGTGCCAGCACCACCGGGGGGGCTGGCTACACCTTC
14	TRBV15	-	TRBJ1-2	-	CATSRDEVNYGYTF	TGTGCCACCAGCCGTGACGAGGTTAACTATGGCTACACCTTC
14	TRBV28	-	TRBJ2-3	TRBD1	CASSRDSSTDTQYF	TGTGCCAGCAGTCGGGACAGCAGCACAGATACGCAGTATTTT
16	TRBV28	-	TRBJ2-7	TRBD2	CASSSLRLAGAYEQYF	TGTGCCAGCAGTTCCCTTAGACTAGCGGGAGCATACGAGCAGTACTTC